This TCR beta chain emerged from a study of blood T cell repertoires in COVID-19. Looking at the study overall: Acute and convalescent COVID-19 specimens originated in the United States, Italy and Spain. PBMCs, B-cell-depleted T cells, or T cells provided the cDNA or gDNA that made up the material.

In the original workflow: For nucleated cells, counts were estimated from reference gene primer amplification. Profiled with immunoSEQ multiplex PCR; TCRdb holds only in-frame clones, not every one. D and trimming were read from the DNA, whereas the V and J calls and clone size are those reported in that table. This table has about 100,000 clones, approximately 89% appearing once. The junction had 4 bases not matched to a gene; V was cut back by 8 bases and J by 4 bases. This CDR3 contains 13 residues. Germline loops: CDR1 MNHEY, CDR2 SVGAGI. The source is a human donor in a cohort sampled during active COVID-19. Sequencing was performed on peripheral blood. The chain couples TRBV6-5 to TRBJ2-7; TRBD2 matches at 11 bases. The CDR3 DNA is TGTGCCAGCCATACTAGCGGGAGTTACGAGCAGTACTTC. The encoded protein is CASHTSGSYEQYF.